Following are 30 T cell receptor beta chains from one sample sequenced in a study of CD4+ T cells in melanoma. Clones were read by immunoSEQ multiplex PCR, and TCRdb kept only the in-frame ones, dropping some. The sample shows 110,000 to 150,000 clones, 80% to 95% of them seen only once. The receptor source for this set is a human donor with melanoma.

This chain joins TRBV2 and TRBJ2-7, with 8 bases matching TRBD1. V was pared by 5 bases and J by 2 bases, with 5 bases of the junction left unmatched. The CDR3 is 14 amino acids. Germline CDR1 is SNHLY and CDR2 is FYNNEI. CDR3 in DNA: TGTGCCAGCAGTTCCAGGGGGCGCGCCTACGAGCAGTACTTC. Amino acids: CASSSRGRAYEQYF.

V gene TRBV5-1 combines with J gene TRBJ2-4; D perhaps matches TRBD2 (6 bases). Trimming cost V 3 bases and J 6 bases, with 13 bases left between them. The CDR3 covers 14 residues. Germline CDR1 is SGHRS and CDR2 is YFSETQ. The CDR3, as DNA: TGCGCCAGCAGCTCTAGGGACTCTGGAAACATTCAGTACTTC. Residues: CASSSRDSGNIQYF.

V gene TRBV19 combines with J gene TRBJ1-5; D uncertain. The CDR3 spans 12 residues. Trimming removed 7 bases at V and 2 bases at J, with 6 bases between. CDR1 and CDR2 from the germline V gene are LNHDA and SQIVND (reference sequence). The CDR3 DNA sequence: TGTGCCAGTAATCACGGCAATCAGCCCCAGCATTTT. As protein: CASNHGNQPQHF.

The V and J genes are TRBV7-8 and TRBJ2-2; 8 positions match TRBD2. J was trimmed by 0 bases and V by 11 bases; bases with no gene match: 11. The CDR3 spans 16 residues. Germline V gene lookup returns CDR1 SGHVS and CDR2 FQNEAQ. The CDR3 DNA follows: TGTGCCTCACGGGGGGCGGGGGGCACGAACACCGGGGAGCTGTTTTTT. Translated, it gives CASRGAGGTNTGELFF. Supplemented by reference TRBV7-8 and TRBJ2-2, the full variable domain reads GAGVSQSPRYKVAKRGQDVALRCDPISGHVSLFWYQQALGQGPEFLTYFQNEAQLDKSGLPSDRFFAERPEGSVSTLKIQRTQQEDSAVYLCASRGAGGTNTGELFFGEGSRLTVL.

This sequence joins TRBV5-1 and TRBJ1-2; D might be TRBD1 (5 bases). The CDR3 length is 15 residues. Germline CDR1 reads SGHRS; CDR2 reads YFSETQ. The V end lost 4 bases, the J end lost 8 bases, and 21 bases lay between the germline ends. The DNA for the CDR3 is TGCGCCAGCAGCGGTACCCTCGGGGCGACATGGGGCTACACCTTC. Amino acids: CASSGTLGATWGYTF.

The genes are TRBV28 and TRBJ1-3, with D possibly matching TRBD1 (6 bases). CDR3 size: 17 residues. Per the germline V gene, CDR1 is MDHEN and CDR2 is SYDVKM. V lost 4 bases and J lost 0, with 16 bases in between. CDR3 DNA: TGTGCCAGCAGTTCCCCAGGGGACGCAGCCTCTGGAAACACCATATATTTT. The encoded protein is CASSSPGDAASGNTIYF. The whole variable domain, remainder taken from reference TRBV28 and TRBJ1-3, is DVKVTQSSRYLVKRTGEKVFLECVQDMDHENMFWYRQDPGLGLRLIYFSYDVKMKEKGDIPEGYSVSREKKERFSLILESASTNQTSMYLCASSSPGDAASGNTIYFGEGSWLTVV.

About this clone: The junction departs from germline at one end; a sequencing error may be responsible. This sequence joins TRBV14 and TRBJ2-7; 7 bases are a match to TRBD1. In germline, CDR1 is SGHDN, CDR2 FVKESK. The CDR3 contains 13 residues. CDR3 DNA sequence: TGTGCCAGCAGCGGCATAGAGGGGGACAGTGACTTCTTC. Residues: CASSGIEGDSDFF.

V gene TRBV5-1 combines with J gene TRBJ2-7; 10 bases line up with TRBD1. V shed 4 bases, J shed 6 bases, and the junction held 7 bases outside the gene matches. This CDR3 region has 14 residues. Germline CDR1 SGHRS, CDR2 YFSETQ. CDR3: CASSTTGGSREQYF. The CDR3 bases are TGCGCCAGCAGCACGACAGGGGGCTCGCGCGAGCAGTACTTC.

The chain employs TRBV5-1 and TRBJ2-3, with TRBD2 identical over 7 bases. V shed 0 bases and J 4 bases; nucleotides not matched to a gene: 5. This CDR3 contains 15 residues. CDR1 is SGHRS and CDR2 is YFSETQ in the germline V gene. The CDR3: CASSLEGRGADTQYF. In DNA, the CDR3 is TGCGCCAGCAGCTTGGAGGGGAGGGGCGCAGATACGCAGTATTTT.

V and J are TRBV7-9 and TRBJ1-5; possibly TRBD1 for D (5 bases). V was cut by 1 base and J by 4 bases, with 8 bases left in between. Germline lookup yields CDR1 SEHNR and CDR2 FQNEAQ (reference sequence). The CDR3 sequence is 14 residues long. The CDR3 protein is CASSLETENQPQHF. CDR3 DNA sequence: TGTGCCAGCAGCTTAGAGACAGAGAATCAGCCCCAGCATTTT.

V is TRBV5-8 and J is TRBJ2-7; no firm D call. V lost 6 bases to trimming and J lost 3 bases, with 19 bases between them. This CDR3 spans 15 amino acids. Germline-derived CDR1 and CDR2 are SGHTS and YDEGEE. The CDR3 is CASTLLAATYYEQYF. DNA of the CDR3: TGTGCCAGCACTCTCTTGGCAGCTACTTACTACGAGCAGTACTTC.

The V gene is TRBV11-2, the J gene TRBJ2-1; 11 bases match TRBD1. The V segment lost 4 bases and the J segment 0 bases; nucleotides outside the gene matches: 5. The CDR3 is 17 residues long. Germline CDR1 and CDR2: SGHAT and FQNNGV. In nucleotides, the CDR3 is TGTGCCAGCAGCTGGACAGGGGGCCCCAGCTCCTACAATGAGCAGTTCTTC. The encoded protein is CASSWTGGPSSYNEQFF.

This clone was seen just once. The V gene is TRBV30, the J gene TRBJ2-3; no clear D. Germline V gene lookup returns CDR1 GTSNPN and CDR2 SVGIG (reference sequence). V was trimmed by 2 bases and J by 0 bases, leaving 6 bases between them. The CDR3 sequence is 13 residues long. CDR3 in amino acids: CAWSSQSTDTQYF. The DNA for the CDR3 is TGTGCCTGGAGTTCCCAGAGCACAGATACGCAGTATTTT.

The V gene is TRBV18, the J gene TRBJ1-5; no reliable D call. The CDR3 runs to 13 residues. Between the trimmed V and J ends, which lost 5 bases and 5 bases, there was a span of 10 bases. Germline values: CDR1 KGHSH, CDR2 LQKENI. The CDR3 DNA sequence: TGTGCCAGCTCAACAAGCCCAGATCAGCCCCAGCATTTT. Translation gives CASSTSPDQPQHF.

This chain's CDR3 is CASSLMRNTEAFF. The CDR3 DNA sequence: TGTGCCAGCAGCTTAATGCGGAACACTGAAGCTTTCTTT. The chain is built from TRBV7-6 and TRBJ1-1, with unresolved D. The CDR3 is 13 residues long. In germline, CDR1 is SGHVS, CDR2 FNYEAQ. V was shortened by 2 bases and J by 1 base, with 5 bases between the two germline ends.

The chain uses TRBV5-1 and TRBJ2-3, with TRBD2 identical over 8 bases. The germline CDR1 and CDR2 sequences are SGHRS and YFSETQ. This CDR3 comprises 18 residues. Unmatched junction bases numbered 15, after V lost 4 bases and J lost 2 bases. This CDR3 is CASSPGGWGHFPTDTQYF. The CDR3 DNA follows: TGCGCCAGCAGCCCGGGGGGGTGGGGACACTTCCCCACAGATACGCAGTATTTT.

This sequence joins TRBV6-5 and TRBJ2-7; possible D gene TRBD1, 6 bases. V lost 7 bases, J lost 2 bases, and 9 bases lay in between. Germline V gene sequence: CDR1 MNHEY, CDR2 SVGAGI. The CDR3 has 12 residues. CDR3 DNA sequence: TGTGCCAGCACCGGGACAACCTACGAGCAGTACTTC. Translation gives CASTGTTYEQYF.

This clone was seen only once. The chain has TRBV19 and TRBJ2-5, with D possibly matching TRBD1 (6 bases). V was clipped by 2 bases and J by 3 bases, with 13 bases between them. From germline, CDR1 is LNHDA and CDR2 SQIVND (reference sequence). CDR3 size: 15 residues. CDR3 in amino acids: CASSINRAKEETQYF. As DNA, the CDR3 is TGTGCCAGTAGTATAAACAGGGCGAAAGAAGAGACCCAGTACTTC.

This clone appeared a single time. This chain joins TRBV9 and TRBJ1-2; no definite D call. Trimming pared 5 bases from V and 2 bases from J, leaving 19 bases between. The CDR3 runs to 16 residues. Germline V lookup: CDR1 SGDLS, CDR2 YYNGEE. CDR3 nucleotides: TGTGCCAGCAGAGCGTTGGACCGAACGCTAAACTATGGCTACACCTTC. Its translation is CASRALDRTLNYGYTF.

This clone was picked up one time. The genes are TRBV7-9 and TRBJ2-3; a possible D gene is TRBD2 (5 bases). The CDR3 consists of 15 residues. V was cut by 4 bases and J by 7 bases, with 18 bases left in between. CDR1 and CDR2 from the germline V gene are SEHNR and FQNEAQ (reference sequence). The CDR3: CASSSPRRGRYTQYF. The CDR3 nucleotides read TGTGCCAGCAGCTCTCCCCGGCGAGGGAGATATACGCAGTATTTT.

V is TRBV9 and J is TRBJ2-5, with unresolved D. Trimming pared 6 bases from V and 1 base from J, leaving 13 bases between. Germline V CDR1 and CDR2: SGDLS, YYNGEE. The CDR3 loop spans 14 amino acids. CDR3: CASNNRGGQETQYF. In DNA, the CDR3 is TGTGCCAGCAACAATCGTGGCGGCCAAGAGACCCAGTACTTC.

The chain has TRBV11-2 and TRBJ2-5, with TRBD2 matching over 11 bases. Trimming at V came to 2 bases and at J to 5 bases, leaving 13 bases not matched to a gene. There are 18 residues in the CDR3. Germline-derived CDR1 and CDR2 are SGHAT and FQNNGV. The CDR3 protein is CASSLRGPGLAVLETQYF. The DNA for the CDR3 is TGTGCCAGCAGCTTAAGGGGTCCGGGACTAGCGGTTTTGGAGACCCAGTACTTC.

This clone appeared once. The chain recombines TRBV10-2 with TRBJ1-1; 8 bases agree with TRBD1. V lost 6 bases, J lost 8 bases, and 5 bases stayed unmatched. The CDR3 runs to 12 residues. Germline CDR1 reads WSHSY; CDR2 reads SAAADI. CDR3 amino acids: CASRDRGREAFF. CDR3 DNA: TGCGCCAGCAGAGACAGGGGCAGGGAAGCTTTCTTT.

The CDR3 protein is CASSGGAYGYTF. The CDR3 region has the DNA TGCGCCAGCAGCGGCGGGGCCTATGGCTACACCTTC. This chain links TRBV5-1 with TRBJ1-2; TRBD1 might be the D (5 bases). Germline loops: CDR1 SGHRS, CDR2 YFSETQ. Trimming took 4 bases from V and 4 from J, leaving 8 bases between them. This CDR3 has 12 residues.

The genes are TRBV4-1 and TRBJ1-1, with TRBD1 as a possible D gene (5 bases). V lost 4 bases, J lost 2 bases, and 20 bases lay in between. Per germline, CDR1 MGHRA and CDR2 YSYEKL. This CDR3 has 17 amino acids. The CDR3 bases are TGCGCCAGCAGCCCAGGGAGGCGGGGTACAAAAAACACTGAAGCTTTCTTT. Residues: CASSPGRRGTKNTEAFF.

The rearrangement uses TRBV5-1 and TRBJ1-4, with D unclear. The ends were cut back, 4 bases at V and 2 bases at J, with 9 bases in the middle. The CDR3 is 14 residues long. The germline V gene has CDR1 SGHRS and CDR2 YFSETQ. The DNA of the CDR3 is TGCGCCAGCAGCATCGGTACCACTAATGAAAAACTGTTTTTT. This gives the protein CASSIGTTNEKLFF.

The rearrangement links TRBV7-6 to TRBJ1-4; D may be TRBD1 (5 bases). CDR1 and CDR2 (germline): SGHVS, FNYEAQ. This CDR3 is 18 amino acids long. V lost 2 bases and J 4 bases, leaving 20 bases between the germline ends. CDR3 sequence (DNA): TGTGCCAGCAGCTTACCTCGAGGGCGGGGGGTTAGTAATGAAAAACTGTTTTTT. Its protein is CASSLPRGRGVSNEKLFF.

The V gene is TRBV5-4, the J gene TRBJ2-2, with 11 bases lining up with TRBD2. V lost 3 bases and J lost 5; bases outside the gene matches: 6. This CDR3 has 16 amino acids. Germline V lookup: CDR1 SGHNT, CDR2 YYREEE (reference sequence). The chain's CDR3 is CASSSTSGVKTGELFF. Here the CDR3 DNA reads TGTGCCAGCAGCTCGACTAGCGGGGTTAAAACCGGGGAGCTGTTTTTT. Using reference TRBV5-4 and TRBJ2-2 for the parts outside the CDR3, the full variable domain is ETGVTQSPTHLIKTRGQQVTLRCSSQSGHNTVSWYQQALGQGPQFIFQYYREEENGRGNFPPRFSGLQFPNYSSELNVNALELDDSALYLCASSSTSGVKTGELFFGEGSRLTVL.

The gene calls are TRBV25-1 and TRBJ1-1, with TRBD1 identical over 7 bases. The CDR3 is 14 amino acids. J was trimmed by 3 bases and V by 4 bases; bases with no gene match: 5. Germline V CDR1 and CDR2: MGHDK, SYGVNS. The CDR3 is CASSGDRVDTEAFF. CDR3 DNA: TGTGCCAGCAGTGGAGACAGGGTGGACACTGAAGCTTTCTTT.

The genes are TRBV29-1 and TRBJ1-1; tentatively, D is TRBD1 (6 bases). The germline V gene encodes CDR1 SQVTM and CDR2 ANQGSEA. CDR3 length equals 13 residues. V gave up 6 bases and J gave up 5 bases, with 16 bases separating them. The CDR3 DNA follows: TGCAGCGTCTTGGGGGGGCTGTGGACTGAAGCTTTCTTT. Translating it yields CSVLGGLWTEAFF.